The 16 T cell receptor beta chains below come from one sample, sequenced in a study of shared clonotypes between healthy human individuals. Terminally differentiated effector memory CD45RA+ cells were excluded by CCR7 positive selection of CD45RO-negative cells. Libraries were prepared by immunoSEQ multiplex PCR; TCRdb keeps only in-frame clonotypes and omits some of them. This table has 560,000 or so clones, approximately 96% appearing once. Material for sequencing was naive CD8+ T cells sorted from blood. All receptors derive from a woman under 40 in good health.

V usage is TRBV4-1 and J usage is TRBJ2-7; 9 nucleotides align to TRBD1. Losses at the gene ends were 1 base for V and 0 bases for J; bases not matched to a gene: 4. The CDR3 is 16 residues long. Germline V lookup: CDR1 MGHRA, CDR2 YSYEKL. The CDR3 loop reads CASSQGGQGFSYEQYF. CDR3 nucleotide sequence: TGCGCCAGCAGCCAAGGGGGACAGGGATTCTCCTACGAGCAGTACTTC.

The chain recombines TRBV19 with TRBJ2-3, with D possibly TRBD2 on 6 matching bases. This CDR3 is 13 amino acids long. V lost 2 bases, J lost 4 bases, and 7 bases lay in between. The V gene's germline CDR1 is LNHDA and CDR2 SQIVND (reference sequence). The CDR3 is CASSISGPDTQYF. The CDR3 DNA follows: TGTGCCAGTAGTATAAGCGGGCCAGATACGCAGTATTTT. The variable domain in full, completed from reference TRBV19 and TRBJ2-3, reads DGGITQSPKYLFRKEGQNVTLSCEQNLNHDAMYWYRQDPGQGLRLIYYSQIVNDFQKGDIAEGYSVSREKKESFPLTVTSAQKNPTAFYLCASSISGPDTQYFGPGTRLTVL.

This chain links TRBV7-9 with TRBJ1-1; D call uncertain. Germline-derived CDR1 and CDR2 are SEHNR and FQNEAQ (reference sequence). The CDR3 contains 15 residues. Trimming cost V 5 bases and J 1 base, with 14 bases left between them. CDR3 sequence: CASSLISAENTEAFF. The CDR3 DNA reads TGTGCCAGCAGCCTGATTTCAGCGGAGAACACTGAAGCTTTCTTT.

This clone was detected only once. V is TRBV6-6 and J is TRBJ1-2; 10 bases match TRBD1. CDR1 is MNHNY, CDR2 SVGAGI, per germline (reference sequence). CDR3 length: 12 residues. Germline trimming cut 8 bases from V and 7 bases from J; bases unmatched to any gene: 4. This chain's CDR3 is CASQTGGLGYTF. The CDR3 bases are TGTGCCAGCCAGACAGGGGGCCTTGGCTACACCTTC.

The chain uses TRBV2 and TRBJ2-7; 12 bases line up with TRBD2. Trimming at V came to 8 bases and at J to 0 bases, leaving 8 bases not matched to a gene. The CDR3 has 16 amino acids. Germline V gives CDR1 SNHLY, CDR2 FYNNEI. DNA for the CDR3: TGTGCCAGCGTTAGTTGGACTAGCGGGGTCTCCTACGAGCAGTACTTC. This encodes CASVSWTSGVSYEQYF.

The gene calls are TRBV27 and TRBJ2-1, with 10 bases matching TRBD2. This CDR3 region has 15 residues. Losses at the gene ends were 7 bases for V and 4 bases for J; bases not matched to a gene: 7. Germline loops: CDR1 MNHEY, CDR2 SMNVEV (reference sequence). The CDR3 is CASTGLADIYNEQFF. CDR3 DNA: TGTGCCAGCACCGGACTAGCGGATATATACAATGAGCAGTTCTTC.

The chain joins TRBV29-1 to TRBJ2-7; D might be TRBD1 or TRBD2, each matching 5 bases. The CDR3 has 15 amino acids. CDR1 is SQVTM, CDR2 ANQGSEA, per germline. Trimming shortened V by 2 bases and J by 2 bases, and 16 bases separated the two germline ends. The CDR3: CSVEIAGTNAYEQYF. CDR3 nucleotides: TGCAGCGTTGAAATTGCAGGGACCAACGCCTACGAGCAGTACTTC.

The V gene is TRBV27, the J gene TRBJ2-7; 8 positions match TRBD1. Germline CDR1 MNHEY, CDR2 SMNVEV (reference sequence). V lost 5 bases and J lost 3; bases outside the gene matches: 9. The CDR3 totals 15 residues. Here the CDR3 reads CASSITGGPFYEQYF. CDR3 coding DNA: TGTGCCAGCAGTATCACAGGGGGTCCGTTCTACGAGCAGTACTTC.

A few counts support this clone. The same CDR3 is also encoded by other DNA sequences in this sample. J is TRBJ1-1 and V is TRBV27; D ambiguous. Germline CDR1 reads MNHEY; CDR2 reads SMNVEV (reference sequence). V gave up 8 bases and J gave up 1 base, with 8 bases separating them. CDR3 length: 12 amino acids. The CDR3 sequence is CASQTGNTEAFF. CDR3 nucleotides: TGTGCCAGCCAAACGGGGAACACTGAAGCTTTCTTT.

This chain links TRBV4-1 with TRBJ2-2; 14 positions match TRBD2. The CDR3 extends over 17 amino acids. Trimming at V came to 6 bases and at J to 5 bases, leaving 8 bases not matched to a gene. Germline V gene data show CDR1 as MGHRA and CDR2 as YSYEKL. CDR3: CASRSGTSGRGTGELFF. CDR3 nucleotide sequence: TGCGCCAGCAGGTCCGGGACTAGCGGGAGAGGTACCGGGGAGCTGTTTTTT.

This sequence joins TRBV5-6 and TRBJ2-1; 12 nucleotides match TRBD2. Germline V gene sequence: CDR1 SGHDT, CDR2 YYEEEE. Germline trimming cut 0 bases from V and 8 bases from J; bases unmatched to any gene: 6. The CDR3 has 16 residues. CDR3 nucleotides: TGTGCCAGCAGCTTGGGACTAGCGGGAGTATGGGATGAGCAGTTCTTC. Amino acid sequence: CASSLGLAGVWDEQFF.

In this sample, this clone turned up once. This chain uses TRBV7-9 with TRBJ2-3, with a possible D match to TRBD1 (5 bases). CDR3 size: 18 residues. Trimming shortened V by 5 bases and J by 0 bases, and 21 bases separated the two germline ends. Germline V gene data show CDR1 as SEHNR and CDR2 as FQNEAQ (reference sequence). CDR3: CASSVGPRDDPSTDTQYF. For the CDR3, the DNA is TGTGCCAGCAGCGTGGGGCCTAGGGATGATCCTAGCACAGATACGCAGTATTTT.

This sequence joins TRBV2 and TRBJ2-3, with a weak D call TRBD2 (6 bases). The CDR3 has 13 amino acids. Deletions cut 8 bases from V and 1 base from J, with 10 bases between. The germline gives CDR1 SNHLY, CDR2 FYNNEI. The CDR3 reads CASGIAGTDTQYF. CDR3 nucleotide sequence: TGTGCCAGCGGGATAGCGGGCACAGATACGCAGTATTTT.

As for this clone: One junction end does not reproduce the germline sequence, and a read error may be involved. The chain carries TRBV7-9 and TRBJ2-5; D is undetermined. The DNA end favors TRBJ2-7, so the J call may be wrong. This CDR3 has 12 amino acids. From germline, CDR1 is SEHNR and CDR2 FQNEAQ (reference sequence). The CDR3 is CASSSVSHEQYF. CDR3 bases: TGTGCTAGCAGTTCAGTAAGCCACGAGCAGTACTTC.

V and J are TRBV9 and TRBJ1-1; 7 positions agree with TRBD1. V shed 4 bases and J 7 bases; nucleotides not matched to a gene: 10. CDR1 SGDLS and CDR2 YYNGEE come from the germline V gene. The CDR3 is 14 residues long. CDR3 sequence (DNA): TGTGCCAGCAGCACAAGACAGGGTTTTGATGAAGCTTTCTTT. Amino acid sequence: CASSTRQGFDEAFF.

This clone was recorded a few times. The chain joins TRBV25-1 to TRBJ2-2; no clear D. V was pared by 7 bases and J by 1 base, with 10 bases between. This CDR3 spans 14 amino acids. Germline values: CDR1 MGHDK, CDR2 SYGVNS. This CDR3 reads CASTRAGNTGELFF. Written as DNA, the CDR3 is TGTGCCAGCACCCGGGCCGGGAACACCGGGGAGCTGTTTTTT. Combining the CDR3 with reference TRBV25-1 and TRBJ2-2 gives the whole variable domain EADIYQTPRYLVIGTGKKITLECSQTMGHDKMYWYQQDPGMELHLIHYSYGVNSTEKGDLSSESTVSRIRTEHFPLTLESARPSHTSQYLCASTRAGNTGELFFGEGSRLTVL.